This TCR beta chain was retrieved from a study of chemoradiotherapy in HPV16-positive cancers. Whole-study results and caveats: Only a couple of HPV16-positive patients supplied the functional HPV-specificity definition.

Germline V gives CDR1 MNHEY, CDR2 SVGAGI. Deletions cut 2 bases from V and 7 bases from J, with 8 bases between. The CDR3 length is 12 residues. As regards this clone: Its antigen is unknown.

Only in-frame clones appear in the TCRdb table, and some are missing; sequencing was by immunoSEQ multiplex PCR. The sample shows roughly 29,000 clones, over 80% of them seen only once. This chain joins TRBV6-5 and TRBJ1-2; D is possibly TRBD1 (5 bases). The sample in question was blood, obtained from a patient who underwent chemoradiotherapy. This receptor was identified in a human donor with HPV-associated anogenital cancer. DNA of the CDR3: TGTGCCAGCAGTTACGGGGGAATTGGCTACACCTTC. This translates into CASSYGGIGYTF.